This TCR beta chain was identified during a study of T cell responses to AZD1222 COVID-19 vaccine. The study, taken as a whole, reports: Baseline testing showed seropositivity in only a handful of AZD1222 recipients.

Trimming cost V 2 bases and J 0 bases, with 17 bases left between them. Germline V gives CDR1 SGHTA, CDR2 FQGNSA. This CDR3 has 19 amino acids. TCRdb's copy holds only in-frame clones and misses some; the assay was immunoSEQ multiplex PCR. Altogether 120,000 to 150,000 clones are present, almost 95% being singletons, with the ten largest covering over 8.5%. In the case of this clone: Its antigen is still unknown.

The chain carries TRBV7-2 and TRBJ2-6; TRBD1 or TRBD2 may be the D gene (6 bases each). The receptor comes from an adult who received the AZD1222 COVID-19 vaccine. Sequenced material: peripheral blood, taken 28 days after the second AZD1222 dose. Here the CDR3 DNA reads TGTGCCAGCAGCTTAACCTGGGGCAGGGGAGGCTCTGGGGCCAACGTCCTGACTTTC. This codes for CASSLTWGRGGSGANVLTF.